This TCR beta chain comes out of a study of CD8 T cells in Susac syndrome. Findings and caveats of the study: A relatively small number of individuals underwent TCR sequencing and HLA analysis.

The CDR3 extends over 16 amino acids. Deletions cut 2 bases from V and 0 bases from J, with 12 bases between. Germline V lookup: CDR1 SGHDT, CDR2 YYEEEE. On this clonotype: What it binds is not known.

CD8+ and CD4+ blood T cells underwent TCR beta sequencing. Treatment-naive patients with stable or active relapsing-remitting disease were the multiple sclerosis controls. Random hexamers were used to reverse transcribe the RNA input (roughly 0.5 to 1 ug). Amplification of TCR beta CDR3 by immunoSEQ multiplex PCR spanned 54 Vbeta and 13 Jbeta. TCRdb passed the immunoSEQ multiplex PCR reads through MiXCR, listing each CDR3 protein once. The repertoire holds 300,000 or so distinct CDR3 sequences, with about 91% as singletons. This TCR was recovered from a human donor with multiple sclerosis. The sequencing input was CD4+ T cells from PBMCs. V and J are TRBV5-6 and TRBJ2-1, with D possibly being TRBD2 (6 bases). The DNA for the CDR3 is TGTGCCAGCAGCTTTGTCTTCGGGAGCTCCTACAATGAGCAGTTCTTC. This gives the protein CASSFVFGSSYNEQFF.